This TCR beta chain originates from a study of identical twins. Whole-study findings and limits: Out-of-frame alpha sequences shared by twins were enriched for low generation probability. Sharing of beta out-of-frame sequences by twins showed a weaker excess.

This clonotype was seen a handful of times. As yet, its antigen is unknown. Germline V CDR1 and CDR2: KGHSH, LQKENI. This CDR3 region has 14 residues. With 6 bases removed from V and 5 bases from J, the gap between germline ends came to 16 bases. A universal primer binding site was introduced by template switching. The final cDNA contained unique molecular identifiers. Using its own MiXCR run on the 5' RACE reads, TCRdb lists one record per CDR3 protein. The sample has approximately 240,000 distinct CDR3 sequences; roughly an eighth are singletons. The clonotype was recovered from a woman aged 18-29 years in good health. The chain couples TRBV18 to TRBJ2-5; tentatively, D is TRBD2 (5 bases). The sequenced sample consisted of memory (CD45RO+) T cells sorted from blood. The CDR3, as DNA: TGTGCCAGCTCCCGGGGAAGCCGATACGAGACCCAGTACTTC. It specifies CASSRGSRYETQYF.